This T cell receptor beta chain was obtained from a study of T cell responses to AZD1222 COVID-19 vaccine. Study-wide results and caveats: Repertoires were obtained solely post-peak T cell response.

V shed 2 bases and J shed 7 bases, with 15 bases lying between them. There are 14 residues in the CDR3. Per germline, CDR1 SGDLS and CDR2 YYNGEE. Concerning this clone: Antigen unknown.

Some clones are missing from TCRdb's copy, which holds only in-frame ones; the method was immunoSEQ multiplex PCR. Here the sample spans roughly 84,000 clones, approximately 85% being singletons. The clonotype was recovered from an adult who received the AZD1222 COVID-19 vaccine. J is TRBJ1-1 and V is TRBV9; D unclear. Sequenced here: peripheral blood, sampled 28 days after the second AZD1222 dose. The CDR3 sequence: CASSVAGTGGEAFF. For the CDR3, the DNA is TGTGCCAGCAGCGTCGCGGGAACGGGAGGTGAAGCTTTCTTT.